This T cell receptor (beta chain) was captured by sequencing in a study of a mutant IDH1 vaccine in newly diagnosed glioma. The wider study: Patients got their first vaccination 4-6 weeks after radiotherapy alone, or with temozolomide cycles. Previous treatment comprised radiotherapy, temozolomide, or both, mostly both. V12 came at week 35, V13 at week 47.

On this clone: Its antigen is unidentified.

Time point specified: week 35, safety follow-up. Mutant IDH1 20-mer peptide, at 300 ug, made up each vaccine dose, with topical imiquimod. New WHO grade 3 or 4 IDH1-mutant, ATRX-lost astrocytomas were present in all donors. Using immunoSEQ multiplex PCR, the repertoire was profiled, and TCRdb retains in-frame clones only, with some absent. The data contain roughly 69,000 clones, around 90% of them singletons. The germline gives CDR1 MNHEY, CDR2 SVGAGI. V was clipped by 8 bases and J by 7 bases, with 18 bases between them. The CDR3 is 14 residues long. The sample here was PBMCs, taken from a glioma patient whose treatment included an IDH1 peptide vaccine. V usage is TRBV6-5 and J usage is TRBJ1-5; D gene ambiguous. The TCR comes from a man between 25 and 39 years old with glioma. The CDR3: CASCPRARWQPQHF. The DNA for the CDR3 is TGTGCCAGCTGCCCGCGGGCCAGGTGGCAGCCCCAGCATTTT.